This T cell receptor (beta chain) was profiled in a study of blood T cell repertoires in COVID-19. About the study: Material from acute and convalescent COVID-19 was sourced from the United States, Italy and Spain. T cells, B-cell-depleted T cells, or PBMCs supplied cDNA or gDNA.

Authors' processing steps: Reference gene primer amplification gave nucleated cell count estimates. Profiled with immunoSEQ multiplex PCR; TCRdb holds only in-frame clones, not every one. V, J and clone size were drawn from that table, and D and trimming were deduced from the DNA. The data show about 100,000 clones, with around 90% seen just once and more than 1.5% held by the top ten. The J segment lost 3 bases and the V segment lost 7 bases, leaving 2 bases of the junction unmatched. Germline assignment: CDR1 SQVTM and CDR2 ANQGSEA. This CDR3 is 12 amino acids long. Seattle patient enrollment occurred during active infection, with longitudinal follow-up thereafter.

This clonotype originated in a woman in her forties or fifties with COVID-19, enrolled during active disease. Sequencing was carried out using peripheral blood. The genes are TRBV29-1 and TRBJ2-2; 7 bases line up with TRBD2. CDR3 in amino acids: CSAAGYTGELFF. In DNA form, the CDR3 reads TGCAGCGCAGCGGGGTACACCGGGGAGCTGTTTTTT.